This entry lists 22 T cell receptor beta chains sequenced from one sample in a study of OX40 agonist ivuxolimab in advanced cancers. The assay was immunoSEQ multiplex PCR, and TCRdb's table has in-frame clones only and misses some. This sample has about 73,000 clones, with almost 90% found just once. The sample consisted of CD4+ or CD8+ T cells sorted from blood, taken in a trial of the OX40 agonist ivuxolimab. The receptors were gathered from an adult with an advanced solid tumor such as melanoma, head and neck, liver or kidney cancer.

Worth noting for this clone: Mismatch with germline at one junction end may stem from a read error. Within the sample, other DNA sequences also encode this same CDR3. The chain has TRBV7-7 and TRBJ2-5; D might be TRBD1 (6 bases). From germline, CDR1 is SSHAT and CDR2 FNYEAQ (reference sequence). The CDR3 covers 12 residues. The CDR3 bases are TGTGCTAGCAGCTTGGACAGAGAGACCCAGTACTTC. It yields the protein CASSLDRETQYF.

The rearrangement uses TRBV11-1 and TRBJ2-1; 7 positions match TRBD2. The germline CDR1 and CDR2 sequences are SGHAT and FQDESV (reference sequence). V shed 3 bases, J shed 4 bases, and the junction held 9 bases outside the gene matches. The CDR3 length is 16 residues. The CDR3 region is CASSFVVSSGYNEQFF. CDR3 DNA sequence: TGTGCCAGCAGCTTCGTAGTGTCTAGCGGATACAATGAGCAGTTCTTC. Full variable domain (missing parts from reference TRBV11-1 and TRBJ2-1): EAEVAQSPRYKITEKSQAVAFWCDPISGHATLYWYRQILGQGPELLVQFQDESVVDDSQLPKDRFSAERLKGVDSTLKIQPAELGDSAMYLCASSFVVSSGYNEQFFGPGTRLTVL.

This chain connects TRBV7-9 to TRBJ1-3; D remains unclear. This CDR3 is built from 12 residues. Germline V gives CDR1 SEHNR, CDR2 FQNEAQ (reference sequence). Trimming left V 5 bases short and J 7 bases short, with 9 bases between. CDR3 coding DNA: TGTGCCAGCAGCCCCTCAGACAACACCATATATTTT. Translation gives CASSPSDNTIYF.

The chain has TRBV11-2 and TRBJ2-2, with D hard to call. Between the trimmed V and J ends, which lost 7 bases and 0 bases, there was a span of 12 bases. The CDR3 has 15 residues. In germline, CDR1 is SGHAT, CDR2 FQNNGV. The DNA of the CDR3 is TGTGCCAGCACCCGGTCGCAGACGAACACCGGGGAGCTGTTTTTT. It is translated as CASTRSQTNTGELFF.

This chain links TRBV30 with TRBJ2-3; possibly TRBD2 for D (5 bases). The CDR3 covers 12 residues. CDR1 is GTSNPN, CDR2 SVGIG, per germline (reference sequence). V gave up 3 bases and J gave up 4 bases, with 8 bases separating them. Written as DNA, the CDR3 is TGTGCCTGGAGGGGGAGTGCAGATACGCAGTATTTT. It yields the protein CAWRGSADTQYF.

The chain combines TRBV10-3 with TRBJ2-7, with no clear D. Germline V gene data show CDR1 as ENHRY and CDR2 as SYGVKD. Trimming stripped 6 bases from V and 7 bases from J, with 16 bases between. This CDR3 is 13 amino acids long. Here the CDR3 reads CAIRPLPQEEQYF. CDR3 coding DNA: TGTGCCATCAGACCCCTACCACAAGAAGAGCAGTACTTC.

The chain couples TRBV5-1 to TRBJ2-1; unclear D gene. CDR3 size: 12 residues. V was shortened by 1 base and J by 9 bases, with 8 bases between the two germline ends. In germline, CDR1 is SGHRS, CDR2 YFSETQ. CDR3 sequence (DNA): TGCGCCAGCAGCTTGAGAGAGGCTGAGCAGTTCTTC. Its protein is CASSLREAEQFF.

The chain couples TRBV7-9 to TRBJ1-5; 7 bases are shared with TRBD1. This CDR3 contains 14 residues. The V and J ends lost 4 bases and 6 bases, in that order; junction bases with no gene match: 6. Germline lookup yields CDR1 SEHNR and CDR2 FQNEAQ (reference sequence). CDR3 in amino acids: CASSSQGSAQPQHF. The CDR3 bases are TGTGCCAGCAGCTCACAGGGGAGTGCTCAGCCCCAGCATTTT.

This clone has only one observation. The J gene is TRBJ1-3, the V gene TRBV30; D not resolved. The germline V gene encodes CDR1 GTSNPN and CDR2 SVGIG (reference sequence). Trimming pared 1 base from V and 2 bases from J, leaving 6 bases between. The CDR3 runs to 13 residues. The CDR3 sequence: CAWSGQTGNTIYF. The CDR3, as DNA: TGTGCCTGGAGTGGGCAGACTGGAAACACCATATATTTT. The entire variable domain, with the rest obtained from reference TRBV30 and TRBJ1-3, is as follows: SQTIHQWPATLVQPVGSPLSLECTVEGTSNPNLYWYRQAAGRGLQLLFYSVGIGQISSEVPQNLSASRPQDRQFILSSKKLLLSDSGFYLCAWSGQTGNTIYFGEGSWLTVV.

This chain connects TRBV28 to TRBJ1-1, with 7 bases identical to TRBD1. The CDR3 contains 15 residues. The V gene end was trimmed by 7 bases and the J gene end by 3 bases; junction bases not matched to a gene: 11. Germline values: CDR1 MDHEN, CDR2 SYDVKM. CDR3 sequence (DNA): TGTGCCAGCAAGGGGGCGCAACAAAGCGACACTGAAGCTTTCTTT. Residues: CASKGAQQSDTEAFF.

The chain couples TRBV5-1 to TRBJ2-3, with no clear D. In germline, CDR1 is SGHRS, CDR2 YFSETQ. This CDR3 comprises 14 residues. V lost 1 base to trimming and J lost 1 base, with 7 bases between them. CDR3 coding DNA: TGCGCCAGCAGCTTGACTTTCGGCACAGATACGCAGTATTTT. Amino acid sequence: CASSLTFGTDTQYF.

The rearrangement uses TRBV2 and TRBJ2-5, with D perhaps matching TRBD1 or TRBD2 (5 bases each). The CDR3 sequence is 12 residues long. Germline values: CDR1 SNHLY, CDR2 FYNNEI. V was trimmed by 5 bases and J by 5 bases, leaving 9 bases between them. The CDR3 reads CASSQGRETQYF. CDR3 coding DNA: TGTGCCAGCAGTCAGGGACGGGAGACCCAGTACTTC.

The CDR3 DNA reads TGTGCCAGCAGCTTATTGCAGACAGAGATCTCTGGGGCCAACGTCCTGACTTTC. Its protein product is CASSLLQTEISGANVLTF. V is TRBV7-9 and J is TRBJ2-6; perhaps TRBD1 as D (5 bases). Germline V CDR1 and CDR2: SEHNR, FQNEAQ (reference sequence). This CDR3 comprises 18 residues. Trimming removed 2 bases at V and 0 bases at J, with 14 bases between.

This chain uses TRBV25-1 with TRBJ1-6; TRBD1 agrees at 10 bases. Germline CDR1 and CDR2: MGHDK and SYGVNS. The CDR3 length is 15 residues. V dropped 3 bases and J dropped 9; count of bases not matched to a gene: 5. The CDR3 loop is CASSDPGTGVSPLHF. The CDR3 DNA reads TGTGCCAGCAGTGACCCCGGGACAGGGGTTTCACCCCTCCACTTT.

CDR3 sequence: CASRTSGLNTGELFF. CDR3 nucleotide sequence: TGTGCCAGCAGGACCAGCGGTCTGAACACCGGGGAGCTGTTTTTT. The chain is built from TRBV6-5 and TRBJ2-2, with TRBD2 as a possible D gene (5 bases). V was trimmed by 6 bases and J by 1 base, leaving 12 bases between them. Germline V gene data show CDR1 as MNHEY and CDR2 as SVGAGI. CDR3 length: 15 amino acids.

The V call is TRBV6-5, the J call TRBJ2-7, with 10 bases matching TRBD1. This CDR3 is built from 13 residues. The germline V gene has CDR1 MNHEY and CDR2 SVGAGI. Trimming took 8 bases from V and 3 from J; bases not matched to a gene: 4. The CDR3 DNA follows: TGTGCCAGCGGCCGGACAGGGGGCTACGAGCAGTACTTC. Amino acids: CASGRTGGYEQYF.

This clone was observed a few times. The chain carries TRBV15 and TRBJ1-2, with 9 bases identical to TRBD1. The junction had 12 bases not matched to a gene; V was cut back by 8 bases and J by 5 bases. The CDR3 length is 15 residues. CDR1 and CDR2 from the germline V gene are LNHNV and YYDKDF (reference sequence). In nucleotides, the CDR3 is TGTGCCACCCGACCCACAGGGGGCGAGGCGTATGGCTACACCTTC. This codes for CATRPTGGEAYGYTF.

The gene calls are TRBV5-4 and TRBJ2-3; D call uncertain. This CDR3 region has 14 residues. Germline V gene sequence: CDR1 SGHNT, CDR2 YYREEE (reference sequence). Trimming took off 2 bases at V and 0 bases at J, with 7 bases between the two ends. CDR3 bases: TGTGCCAGCAGCTTAGGAGTCAGCACAGATACGCAGTATTTT. This encodes CASSLGVSTDTQYF.

The chain links TRBV28 to TRBJ2-5; TRBD1 aligns across 7 bases. The CDR3 contains 14 residues. CDR1 MDHEN and CDR2 SYDVKM come from the germline V gene. The V segment lost 7 bases and the J segment 4 bases; nucleotides outside the gene matches: 9. CDR3 protein: CASTGDRPAETQYF. For the CDR3, the DNA is TGTGCCAGCACCGGGGACAGACCCGCAGAGACCCAGTACTTC.

The chain is built from TRBV14 and TRBJ2-3; D is uncertain. The germline V and J ends were trimmed by 3 bases and 10 bases, with 14 bases remaining between them. Per germline, CDR1 SGHDN and CDR2 FVKESK. The CDR3 spans 13 residues. The CDR3 DNA is TGTGCCAGCAGCCAGCCGCTGCGGTTCGCGCAGTATTTT. Translated: CASSQPLRFAQYF.

Only one count was recorded for this clone. V is TRBV30 and J is TRBJ1-2, with TRBD1 matching 8 bases. Germline assignment: CDR1 GTSNPN and CDR2 SVGIG (reference sequence). This CDR3 contains 16 residues. V was clipped by 2 bases and J by 4 bases; unmatched bases: 12. CDR3 loop: CAWSPFGQGGSYGYTF. In nucleotides, the CDR3 is TGTGCCTGGAGTCCCTTTGGACAGGGTGGTAGCTATGGCTACACCTTC. Full variable domain (missing parts from reference TRBV30 and TRBJ1-2): SQTIHQWPATLVQPVGSPLSLECTVEGTSNPNLYWYRQAAGRGLQLLFYSVGIGQISSEVPQNLSASRPQDRQFILSSKKLLLSDSGFYLCAWSPFGQGGSYGYTFGSGTRLTVV.

The rearrangement links TRBV4-1 to TRBJ2-1; TRBD2 aligns across 8 bases. V lost 4 bases, J lost 13 bases, and 9 bases stayed unmatched. Germline V gene sequence: CDR1 MGHRA, CDR2 YSYEKL. This CDR3 has 13 residues. CDR3 region: CASSPGVSGNQFF. The CDR3 nucleotides are TGCGCCAGCAGCCCCGGGGTTAGCGGGAATCAGTTCTTC.